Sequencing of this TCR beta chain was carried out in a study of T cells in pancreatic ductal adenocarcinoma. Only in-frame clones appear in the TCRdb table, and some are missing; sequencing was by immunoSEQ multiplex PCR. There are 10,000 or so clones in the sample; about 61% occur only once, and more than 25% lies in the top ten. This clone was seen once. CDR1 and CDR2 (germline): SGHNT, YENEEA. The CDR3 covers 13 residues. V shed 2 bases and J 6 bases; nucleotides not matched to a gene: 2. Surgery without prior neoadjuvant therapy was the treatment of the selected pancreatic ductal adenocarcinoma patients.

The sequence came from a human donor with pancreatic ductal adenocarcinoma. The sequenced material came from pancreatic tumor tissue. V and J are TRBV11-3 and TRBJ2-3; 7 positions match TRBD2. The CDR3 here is CASSLLAADTQYF. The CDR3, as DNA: TGTGCCAGCAGCTTACTAGCGGCCGATACGCAGTATTTT.